Listed below are T cell receptor beta chains from one sample, sequenced in a study of post-analysis software for immune sequencing data. TCRdb passed the PCR reads through MiXCR, listing each CDR3 protein once. The sample includes 380,000 or so distinct CDR3 sequences, less than 40% of them seen just once. The sequenced material came from blood. These receptors were collected from a girl aged 10 to 17 with multiple sclerosis. CDR3s leave out the opening cysteine and the closing phenylalanine or tryptophan. D genes are given only for firm matches.

>TRBV4-2|TRBD2|13
ASSQGLAGGYEQF
>TRBV3-1|TRBD2|16
ASSRIAGGQWGTNEQF
>TRBV29-1|TRBD1|11
SAVTGQGVEQY
>TRBV6-5|TRBD2|12
ATTSATNGETQY
>TRBV10-3|.|12
ATPKGDSNTEAF
>TRBV29-1|.|12
SSEGGPKVQPQH
>TRBV12-3/TRBV12-4|.|14
ASTSHVSSGANVLT
>TRBV30|TRBD1|9
ASDRVYGYT
>TRBV12-3/TRBV12-4|.|11
ASRLDAVNEQY
>TRBV7-9|.|12
ASSLVAMGTEAF
>TRBV18|.|13
ASSPRQDRTDTQY
>TRBV10-3|.|13
AISPLGLREETQY
>TRBV7-2|.|10
ASSLWGDVQY
>TRBV20-1|.|9
SASALGEQY
>TRBV4-1|TRBD1|15
ASSQDYRGLGSYEQY
>TRBV7-9|TRBD1|12
ASSIATGQNEAF
>TRBV15|.|12
ATSTTGQNTEAF
>TRBV2|.|12
ASSEGSGNQPQH
>TRBV6-5|.|12
ASSPVGDNEKLF
>TRBV20-1|.|8
SADAYGYT
>TRBV7-2|.|13
ASSLKVVRDNGYT
>TRBV3-1|.|13
ASSQDRARGQPQH
>TRBV7-8|.|14
ASSAIRDPNTGELF
>TRBV7-2|.|13
ASSLALARADTQY